A selection of T cell receptor beta chains follows, all from one sample in a study of T-cell memory formation after mild COVID-19. MiXCR, run by TCRdb on the 5' RACE reads, gives a single entry per CDR3 protein. The table includes 90,000 to 120,000 distinct CDR3 sequences, about an eighth detected once. What was sequenced was PBMCs or a T cell subset sorted from them (not recorded which). The receptors shown here come from a man between 18 and 29 years old who had mild COVID-19 (a few samples of this study predate the infection). Cell type and time point are not known. The CDR3 runs from the conserved cysteine through the conserved F or W. Each record gives: D gene, clone size, V gene, J gene, CDR3 protein, CDR3 DNA. D genes are given only for firm matches. Size is omitted from some rows. Given values are once, few, many or a class for expanded clones.

D gene: .; clone size: .; V gene: TRBV5-6; J gene: TRBJ1-2; CDR3 protein: CASSLSGFSNYGYTF; CDR3 DNA: TGTGCCAGCAGCTTGAGCGGCTTCTCTAACTATGGCTACACCTTC
D gene: .; clone size: .; V gene: TRBV7-6; J gene: TRBJ2-2; CDR3 protein: CASGGKSELFF; CDR3 DNA: TGTGCCAGCGGAGGGAAATCGGAGCTGTTTTTT
D gene: TRBD1; clone size: .; V gene: TRBV6-2/TRBV6-3; J gene: TRBJ1-2; CDR3 protein: CASSYPLPGGNYGYTF; CDR3 DNA: TGTGCCAGCAGTTACCCCCTCCCAGGGGGCAACTATGGCTACACCTTC
D gene: .; clone size: .; V gene: TRBV10-3; J gene: TRBJ2-5; CDR3 protein: CAISEGTEETQYF; CDR3 DNA: TGTGCCATCAGTGAAGGGACGGAAGAGACCCAGTACTTC
D gene: .; clone size: few; V gene: TRBV29-1; J gene: TRBJ1-2; CDR3 protein: CSVVVGNYGYTF; CDR3 DNA: TGCAGCGTTGTGGTCGGTAACTATGGCTACACCTTC
D gene: .; clone size: few; V gene: TRBV4-1; J gene: TRBJ1-1; CDR3 protein: CASSQGGGEAFF; CDR3 DNA: TGCGCCAGCAGCCAAGGGGGCGGCGAGGCTTTCTTT
D gene: TRBD2; clone size: few; V gene: TRBV7-2; J gene: TRBJ2-5; CDR3 protein: CASSLAGWATQRGYQETQYF; CDR3 DNA: TGTGCCAGCAGCTTAGCTGGGTGGGCGACCCAGCGGGGGTACCAAGAGACCCAGTACTTC
D gene: .; clone size: many; V gene: TRBV29-1; J gene: TRBJ1-3; CDR3 protein: CSVEVPAGNTIYF; CDR3 DNA: TGCAGCGTTGAAGTCCCAGCTGGAAACACCATATATTTT
D gene: .; clone size: few; V gene: TRBV5-1; J gene: TRBJ2-3; CDR3 protein: CASRLAPGAADTQYF; CDR3 DNA: TGCGCCAGCAGGCTCGCCCCAGGGGCCGCGGATACGCAGTATTTT
D gene: TRBD1; clone size: few; V gene: TRBV5-1; J gene: TRBJ2-5; CDR3 protein: CASRGTGEQETQYF; CDR3 DNA: TGCGCCAGCAGGGGGACAGGTGAACAAGAGACCCAGTACTTC
D gene: .; clone size: .; V gene: TRBV7-8; J gene: TRBJ2-4; CDR3 protein: CASSSGPGLSMAKNIQYF; CDR3 DNA: TGTGCCAGCAGCTCGGGGCCGGGGCTATCTATGGCCAAAAACATTCAGTACTTC
D gene: .; clone size: few; V gene: TRBV7-2; J gene: TRBJ2-5; CDR3 protein: CASSRDWRTQYF; CDR3 DNA: TGTGCCAGCAGCCGGGACTGGCGGACCCAGTACTTC
D gene: TRBD1; clone size: .; V gene: TRBV2; J gene: TRBJ1-5; CDR3 protein: CASSGTGGPFQPQHF; CDR3 DNA: TGTGCCAGCAGTGGGACAGGGGGCCCTTTCCAGCCCCAGCATTTT
D gene: .; clone size: .; V gene: TRBV16; J gene: TRBJ1-6; CDR3 protein: CASSLRDSFSPLHF; CDR3 DNA: TGTGCCAGCAGCCTTCGGGACTCTTTTTCACCCCTCCACTTT
D gene: TRBD1; clone size: few; V gene: TRBV20-1; J gene: TRBJ2-7; CDR3 protein: CSARESWDRGYEQYF; CDR3 DNA: TGCAGTGCTAGAGAGTCCTGGGACAGGGGCTACGAGCAGTACTTC
D gene: TRBD2; clone size: .; V gene: TRBV9; J gene: TRBJ2-1; CDR3 protein: CASSVDRWASGGAF; CDR3 DNA: TGTGCCAGCAGCGTAGATCGTTGGGCTAGCGGGGGGGCTTTC
D gene: .; clone size: .; V gene: TRBV15; J gene: TRBJ1-1; CDR3 protein: CATSRAGGARMGEAFF; CDR3 DNA: TGTGCCACCAGCAGAGCGGGGGGCGCACGCATGGGTGAAGCTTTCTTT
D gene: .; clone size: few; V gene: TRBV7-9; J gene: TRBJ2-7; CDR3 protein: CASSFRGSYEQYF; CDR3 DNA: TGTGCCAGCAGCTTTCGGGGCTCCTACGAGCAGTACTTC
D gene: .; clone size: few; V gene: TRBV6-5; J gene: TRBJ1-2; CDR3 protein: CASSYSRAEIYGYTF; CDR3 DNA: TGTGCCAGCAGTTACTCGAGGGCCGAAATCTATGGCTACACCTTC
D gene: .; clone size: many; V gene: TRBV4-1; J gene: TRBJ1-2; CDR3 protein: CASSQRGGVENGYTF; CDR3 DNA: TGCGCCAGCAGCCAGAGGGGGGGAGTTGAGAATGGCTACACCTTC
D gene: .; clone size: .; V gene: TRBV19; J gene: TRBJ2-7; CDR3 protein: CASSYRDDTYEQYF; CDR3 DNA: TGTGCCAGTAGCTACCGGGACGACACCTACGAGCAGTACTTC
D gene: TRBD1; clone size: .; V gene: TRBV4-3; J gene: TRBJ2-1; CDR3 protein: CASSQTGDPYNEQFF; CDR3 DNA: TGCGCCAGCAGCCAAACAGGGGACCCCTACAATGAGCAGTTCTTC
D gene: .; clone size: many; V gene: TRBV4-3; J gene: TRBJ1-1; CDR3 protein: CASSQDWDTEAFF; CDR3 DNA: TGCGCCAGCAGCCAAGATTGGGACACTGAAGCTTTCTTT
D gene: .; clone size: .; V gene: TRBV12-3/TRBV12-4; J gene: TRBJ1-1; CDR3 protein: CASSLPQGPGLEAFF; CDR3 DNA: TGTGCCAGCAGTTTACCCCAGGGTCCCGGCCTTGAAGCTTTCTTT
D gene: .; clone size: .; V gene: TRBV7-3; J gene: TRBJ2-1; CDR3 protein: CASSPGPSSYNEQFF; CDR3 DNA: TGTGCCAGCTCACCAGGGCCGAGCTCCTACAATGAGCAGTTCTTC
D gene: .; clone size: many; V gene: TRBV6-5; J gene: TRBJ2-1; CDR3 protein: CASSYSRGREQFF; CDR3 DNA: TGTGCCAGCAGTTACTCGCGGGGCCGGGAGCAGTTCTTC
D gene: .; clone size: many; V gene: TRBV4-1; J gene: TRBJ2-5; CDR3 protein: CASSPLGGSLETQYF; CDR3 DNA: TGCGCCAGCAGCCCTTTGGGGGGTAGCCTAGAGACCCAGTACTTC
D gene: .; clone size: once; V gene: TRBV28; J gene: TRBJ1-4; CDR3 protein: CASSSRTEATNEKLFF; CDR3 DNA: TGTGCCAGCAGTTCACGGACTGAGGCAACTAATGAAAAACTGTTTTTT
D gene: TRBD2; clone size: many; V gene: TRBV4-3; J gene: TRBJ2-1; CDR3 protein: CASSPGTSGYNEQFF; CDR3 DNA: TGCGCCAGCAGCCCCGGGACTAGCGGCTACAATGAGCAGTTCTTC
D gene: TRBD1; clone size: .; V gene: TRBV7-2; J gene: TRBJ2-7; CDR3 protein: CASSPGGTGNFVEQYF; CDR3 DNA: TGTGCCAGCAGCCCCGGCGGGACAGGGAATTTCGTCGAGCAGTACTTC
D gene: TRBD1; clone size: many; V gene: TRBV19; J gene: TRBJ1-1; CDR3 protein: CASTDGTDRMNTEAFF; CDR3 DNA: TGTGCCAGTACCGACGGGACAGACCGAATGAACACTGAAGCTTTCTTT
D gene: .; clone size: .; V gene: TRBV6-1; J gene: TRBJ2-5; CDR3 protein: CATGRSGTQYF; CDR3 DNA: TGTGCCACGGGTCGCTCCGGGACCCAGTACTTC
D gene: .; clone size: few; V gene: TRBV12-3/TRBV12-4; J gene: TRBJ1-5; CDR3 protein: CASSFAGRADQPQHF; CDR3 DNA: TGTGCCAGCAGTTTTGCGGGCAGGGCGGATCAGCCCCAGCATTTT
D gene: TRBD2; clone size: .; V gene: TRBV4-2; J gene: TRBJ2-7; CDR3 protein: CASSQSAGLALRSSYEQYF; CDR3 DNA: TGTGCCAGCAGCCAATCTGCGGGACTAGCTCTTCGGAGCTCCTACGAGCAGTACTTC